Shown below are 30 T cell receptor beta chains from a single sample sequenced in a study of blood T cells in healthy people across ages. Together with a sample-barcoded 5' primer, a J-beta primer mix was included in a second PCR lasting about 6 to 11 cycles. TCRdb re-called the 5' RACE reads with MiXCR, one entry per CDR3 protein. The profile shows about 280,000 distinct CDR3 sequences, around 30% of them singletons. Sequencing input: blood. The source is a woman aged 65 to 85 in good health.

This clonotype turned up a few times. The V call is TRBV24-1, the J call TRBJ2-3, with 11 bases identical to TRBD2. The CDR3 is made up of 15 amino acids. V lost 3 bases and J lost 5; bases outside the gene matches: 3. CDR1 and CDR2 (germline): KGHDR, SFDVKD. CDR3 in DNA: TGTGCCACCAGTGATCTAGCGGGAGGTGAAGATACGCAGTATTTT. Translating it yields CATSDLAGGEDTQYF.

The rearrangement joins TRBV28 to TRBJ1-6; TRBD1 might be the D (6 bases). This CDR3 has 12 residues. Trimming took off 5 bases at V and 10 bases at J, with 9 bases between the two ends. Germline CDR1 is MDHEN and CDR2 is SYDVKM. The CDR3 region has the DNA TGTGCCAGCAGTATACAGGGATCACCCCTCCACTTT. Its translation: CASSIQGSPLHF.

The genes are TRBV5-1 and TRBJ2-2; 13 bases are a match to TRBD2. The CDR3 totals 17 residues. Germline lookup yields CDR1 SGHRS and CDR2 YFSETQ. J was trimmed by 5 bases and V by 1 base; bases with no gene match: 5. The CDR3 DNA is TGCGCCAGCAGCTTGCGGACTAGCGGGAGTCTGACCGGGGAGCTGTTTTTT. It codes for CASSLRTSGSLTGELFF.

J is TRBJ1-3 and V is TRBV5-1; 8 nucleotides align to TRBD1. The J segment lost 1 base and the V segment lost 0 bases, leaving 6 bases of the junction unmatched. The CDR3 runs to 17 residues. Germline CDR1 reads SGHRS; CDR2 reads YFSETQ. In nucleotides, the CDR3 is TGCGCCAGCAGCTTGGAGACAGGGGAGATATCTGGAAACACCATATATTTT. Translating gives CASSLETGEISGNTIYF.

The V and J genes are TRBV4-1 and TRBJ2-5, with 12 bases that match TRBD1. This CDR3 has 14 amino acids. V was clipped by 11 bases and J by 5 bases; unmatched bases: 9. Germline-derived CDR1 and CDR2 are MGHRA and YSYEKL. The CDR3 region has the DNA TGCGCCGGCACCCGGGACAGGGGGCGGGAGACCCAGTACTTC. Amino acid sequence: CAGTRDRGRETQYF.

This clonotype has a handful of counts. This chain connects TRBV7-9 to TRBJ2-5, with 9 nucleotides matching TRBD2. The V segment lost 3 bases and the J segment 5 bases; nucleotides outside the gene matches: 10. The CDR3 covers 16 residues. The germline CDR1 and CDR2 sequences are SEHNR and FQNEAQ (reference sequence). The CDR3 DNA reads as TGTGCCAGCAGCTTGGGGGCGGGAGGGCCGGAGGAGACCCAGTACTTC. Its translation: CASSLGAGGPEETQYF.

This sequence joins TRBV27 and TRBJ1-5, with D perhaps matching TRBD1 (6 bases). Germline V gives CDR1 MNHEY, CDR2 SMNVEV (reference sequence). The CDR3 length is 13 residues. Trimming took off 5 bases at V and 7 bases at J, with 12 bases between the two ends. The CDR3 nucleotides read TGTGCCAGCAGTCTGCAACAGGGACAGCCCCAGCATTTT. Its translation: CASSLQQGQPQHF.

The rearrangement joins TRBV6-1 to TRBJ1-2; possibly TRBD1 for D (5 bases). The CDR3 totals 14 residues. Looked up from germline, CDR1 is MNHNS and CDR2 is SASEGT. The V end lost 2 bases, the J end lost 8 bases, and 15 bases lay between the germline ends. CDR3 bases: TGTGCCAGCAGTGAACAAGCAAAGGGGATGGGCTACACCTTC. This gives the protein CASSEQAKGMGYTF.

This clonotype was detected a few times. The rearrangement joins TRBV5-1 to TRBJ1-1, with a weak D call TRBD1 (6 bases). This CDR3 spans 14 amino acids. CDR1 and CDR2 (germline): SGHRS, YFSETQ. V was clipped by 3 bases and J by 1 base, with 10 bases between them. The CDR3 is CASSWDKGNTEAFF. CDR3 DNA: TGCGCCAGCAGCTGGGACAAGGGGAACACTGAAGCTTTCTTT.

The chain is built from TRBV5-3 and TRBJ2-7, with 8 bases that match TRBD2. Being an ORF, TRBV5-3 has a function that is uncertain. This CDR3 region has 15 residues. After removal of 8 bases from V and 4 bases from J, the junction contained 14 bases not matched to a gene. In nucleotides, the CDR3 is TGTGCCAGCAGTCGCGAGCGGGGGTGGTTGTACGAGCAGTACTTC. Translating gives CASSRERGWLYEQYF.

There are a few counts of this clonotype. The gene calls are TRBV3-1 and TRBJ2-7; TRBD1 agrees at 8 bases. The CDR3 has 14 amino acids. CDR1 LGHDT and CDR2 YNNKEL come from the germline V gene (reference sequence). The V gene end was trimmed by 5 bases and the J gene end by 6 bases; junction bases not matched to a gene: 9. CDR3 coding DNA: TGTGCCAGCAGCTCACGGGACAGGACCCTCGAGCAGTACTTC. It is translated as CASSSRDRTLEQYF.

A few counts support this clonotype. The chain couples TRBV6-5 to TRBJ1-6, with TRBD1 identical over 7 bases. Germline CDR1 MNHEY, CDR2 SVGAGI. The CDR3 is 14 residues long. Trimming took 4 bases from V and 12 from J; bases not matched to a gene: 9. The CDR3 DNA is TGTGCCAGCAGTTCGACAGGGAACGGGGGACCCCTCCACTTT. Its protein is CASSSTGNGGPLHF.

This clonotype has just a few counts. The rearrangement uses TRBV7-3 and TRBJ2-1, with no clear D. Deletions cut 3 bases from V and 0 bases from J, with 15 bases between. The germline V gene has CDR1 SGHTA and CDR2 FQGTGA. This CDR3 is 17 amino acids long. In DNA, the CDR3 is TGTGCCAGCAGCTTTCGTCATAGCCAAAGCTCCTACAATGAGCAGTTCTTC. It encodes CASSFRHSQSSYNEQFF.

This chain connects TRBV20-1 to TRBJ2-1, with 9 bases aligning to TRBD1. Gene TRBJ2-7 matches the end of the DNA better, so the J call may be wrong. Germline lookup yields CDR1 DFQATT and CDR2 SNEGSKA (reference sequence). The CDR3 has 14 amino acids. The CDR3 DNA reads as TGCAGTGCTAGAACGGGACAGGGTGCCTACGAGCAGTACTTC. This encodes CSARTGQGAYEQYF.

The rearrangement links TRBV20-1 to TRBJ2-1; 9 nucleotides match TRBD2. CDR1 and CDR2 from the germline V gene are DFQATT and SNEGSKA (reference sequence). The CDR3 runs to 16 residues. The J segment lost 1 base and the V segment lost 6 bases, leaving 10 bases of the junction unmatched. The CDR3 bases are TGCAGTGCCTATACCGGGACTAGCCCTTCCTACAATGAGCAGTTCTTC. This encodes CSAYTGTSPSYNEQFF.

The CDR3 DNA follows: TGCAGTGCTGTCAAGGGGGGCGGGCGTACAGATGAGCAGTTCTTC. Amino acid sequence: CSAVKGGGRTDEQFF. The chain is built from TRBV20-1 and TRBJ2-1; D possibly matches TRBD1 or TRBD2 (6 bases each). Germline loops: CDR1 DFQATT, CDR2 SNEGSKA (reference sequence). The CDR3 contains 15 residues. Between the trimmed V and J ends, which lost 5 bases and 8 bases, there was a span of 22 bases.

This chain links TRBV7-6 with TRBJ1-1; D is ambiguous. CDR3 size: 12 residues. Germline V CDR1 and CDR2: SGHVS, FNYEAQ. With 2 bases removed from V and 11 bases from J, the gap between germline ends came to 12 bases. The CDR3 protein is CASSLKSSEAFF. As DNA, the CDR3 is TGTGCCAGCAGCTTAAAATCCTCCGAGGCTTTCTTT.

The chain has TRBV28 and TRBJ2-5, with 11 bases fitting TRBD2. V gave up 5 bases and J gave up 3 bases; unmatched junction bases: 14. CDR1 is MDHEN, CDR2 SYDVKM, per germline. The CDR3 spans 18 residues. In DNA form, the CDR3 reads TGTGCCAGCAGTCCGCAGAACCCTAGCGGGAGGATGAAAGAGACCCAGTACTTC. As protein: CASSPQNPSGRMKETQYF.

V and J are TRBV7-2 and TRBJ2-7; D tentatively fits TRBD1 or TRBD2 (6 bases each). In germline, CDR1 is SGHTA, CDR2 FQGNSA. The CDR3 is made up of 16 amino acids. The V and J ends lost 6 bases and 2 bases respectively, with 20 bases between them. CDR3: CASRGGMDAGAYEQYF. The CDR3 nucleotides are TGTGCCAGCAGGGGGGGCATGGACGCCGGCGCCTACGAGCAGTACTTC.

This clonotype was recorded only once. This may come from a read error, since a much larger clone is one base off. The CDR3 does not end in the conserved phenylalanine or tryptophan, so this is likely a read error. The chain couples TRBV5-6 to TRBJ1-2; 7 bases are a match to TRBD1. There are 14 residues in the CDR3. Germline CDR1 is SGHDT and CDR2 is YYEEEE. The V gene end was trimmed by 3 bases and the J gene end by 0 bases; junction bases not matched to a gene: 2. The CDR3 DNA reads TGTGCCAGCAGCTCAGGACAGGCTAACTATGGCTACACCTTA. It translates to CASSSGQANYGYTL.

This clonotype was counted a few times. The chain has TRBV6-5 and TRBJ2-5; D is undetermined. The germline gives CDR1 MNHEY, CDR2 SVGAGI. V was pared by 6 bases and J by 5 bases, with 16 bases between. The CDR3 extends over 14 amino acids. CDR3 in DNA: TGTGCCAGCAGGACGGTGGGCAGGCCGGAGACCCAGTACTTC. This codes for CASRTVGRPETQYF.

This clonotype was counted only a few times. V is TRBV11-1 and J is TRBJ2-5, with TRBD1 as a possible D gene (5 bases). Trimming left V 5 bases short and J 5 bases short, with 12 bases between. This CDR3 comprises 13 residues. Germline CDR1 reads SGHAT; CDR2 reads FQDESV (reference sequence). CDR3 bases: TGTGCCAGCAGCCGAGACAGTTTTGAGACCCAGTACTTC. It translates to CASSRDSFETQYF.

V is TRBV29-1 and J is TRBJ2-3; a weak D match, TRBD2 (6 bases). There are 12 residues in the CDR3. The germline V gene encodes CDR1 SQVTM and CDR2 ANQGSEA. Trimming left V 7 bases short and J 7 bases short, with 15 bases between. CDR3 protein: CSDRDSTYTQYF. Written as DNA, the CDR3 is TGCAGCGACCGGGACTCGACTTATACGCAGTATTTT.

This clonotype was counted between two and nine times. Mismatch with germline at one junction end may stem from a read error. The chain joins TRBV6-5 to TRBJ2-5; 8 bases map to TRBD2. Germline-derived CDR1 and CDR2 are MNHEY and SVGAGI. The CDR3 extends over 14 amino acids. CDR3 in amino acids: CASSCSGGGETRYF. The CDR3 DNA reads as TGTGCCAGCAGTTGCTCGGGAGGGGGAGAGACCCGGTACTTC.

V and J are TRBV4-1 and TRBJ2-7; D is possibly TRBD1 (6 bases). Germline V gene sequence: CDR1 MGHRA, CDR2 YSYEKL. The CDR3 spans 14 residues. Trimming cost V 3 bases and J 9 bases, with 18 bases left between them. The CDR3 sequence: CASSQIGQPLGQYF. In DNA form, the CDR3 reads TGCGCCAGCAGCCAGATCGGACAGCCTCTAGGGCAGTACTTC.

The genes are TRBV12-3 or TRBV12-4 and TRBJ2-2; D is undetermined. There are 15 residues in the CDR3. Trimming left V 8 bases short and J 2 bases short, with 15 bases between. CDR3 in DNA: TGTGCCAGCCGGGTCGGGCGGAGAAACACCGGGGAGCTGTTTTTT. Amino acid sequence: CASRVGRRNTGELFF.

This clonotype was found a few times. One base away lies a much larger clone, so this may be a sequencing read error. The gene calls are TRBV27 and TRBJ2-7, with D unclear. Looked up from germline, CDR1 is MNHEY and CDR2 is SMNVEV (reference sequence). The CDR3 is made up of 14 amino acids. As DNA, the CDR3 is TGTGCCAGCAGTTTATCATTTTTGGCTTACGAGCAGGACTTC. This encodes CASSLSFLAYEQDF.

V is TRBV28 and J is TRBJ1-1; D gene unclear. The CDR3 sequence is 11 residues long. V gave up 6 bases and J gave up 4 bases, with 6 bases separating them. Germline assignment: CDR1 MDHEN and CDR2 SYDVKM. The CDR3 coding sequence is TGTGCCAGCAGCCTTACCACTGAAGCTTTCTTT. Translation: CASSLTTEAFF.

This clonotype was counted between two and nine times. The chain combines TRBV29-1 with TRBJ1-4; no definite D call. The CDR3 contains 13 residues. V lost 5 bases and J 0 bases, leaving 7 bases between the germline ends. In germline, CDR1 is SQVTM, CDR2 ANQGSEA. CDR3 sequence: CSVWSATNEKLFF. The CDR3 DNA reads TGCAGCGTTTGGTCCGCAACTAATGAAAAACTGTTTTTT.

The chain links TRBV27 to TRBJ2-7; D may be TRBD1 or TRBD2 (5 bases each). Trimming cost V 11 bases and J 1 base, with 9 bases left between them. Germline CDR1 reads MNHEY; CDR2 reads SMNVEV (reference sequence). CDR3 length: 11 amino acids. The CDR3 DNA sequence: TGTGCCGAGGGGCGGTCCTACGAGCAGTACTTC. Its translation is CAEGRSYEQYF.